This is a list of T cell receptor beta chains from one sample in a study of T cells expressing NK-cell markers. TCRdb reprocessed the 5' RACE reads and keeps a single row for each CDR3 protein, giving no DNA. Recorded for this sample: 500,000 to 600,000 distinct CDR3 sequences. Source material: blood T cells: a sorted CD56 or NKG2C T cell subset, CD4+ or CD8+ T cells, or bulk PBMC T cells (not recorded which). The receptors originated from a man between 18 and 29 years old in good health. The CDR3 runs from the conserved cysteine through the conserved F or W.

j_call v_call cdr3_aa
TRBJ2-3 TRBV5-1 CASSSVKSLSTDTQYF
TRBJ1-5 TRBV30 CAWSVNLGGHLHNQPQHF
TRBJ2-2 TRBV5-1 CASRVALNTGELFF
TRBJ2-7 TRBV10-3 CASSESRGLAGPYEQYF
TRBJ2-1 TRBV7-2 CASSPLGERSYNEQFF
TRBJ2-2 TRBV2 CASTGAFNTGELFF
TRBJ2-7 TRBV4-2 CASSQDSGGSSYEQYF
TRBJ2-2 TRBV10-3 CAISESLAGPTGELFF
TRBJ2-7 TRBV5-1 CASSPRGQGALVHEQYF
TRBJ2-2 TRBV15 CATGKNTGELFF
TRBJ2-1 TRBV29-1 CSSDLRDYNEQFF
TRBJ2-1 TRBV5-6 CASSLDAGVTYNEQFF
TRBJ2-1 TRBV29-1 CSGGNGAIDEQFF
TRBJ2-6 TRBV11-2 CASSQQVFPGANVLTF
TRBJ2-3 TRBV10-3 CAIRDTGTSGRKSTDTQYF
TRBJ1-5 TRBV7-9 CASSQLGPQHF